This is a list of T cell receptor beta chains from one sample in a study of cytomegalovirus exposure and HLA in healthy donors. TCRdb's table, derived via immunoSEQ multiplex PCR, lists solely in-frame clones and lacks some. The sample contains about 120,000 clones, over 60% of which appear only once. The sequenced sample consisted of PBMCs. These receptors all stem from a woman in her thirties or forties in good health and CMV-seropositive. CDR3s include the opening cysteine and the closing phenylalanine or tryptophan. D genes are given only for firm matches. Expanded clones are given a class, and other clones once, few, many or no size at all.

J | V | D | size | DNA | CDR3
TRBJ2-7 | TRBV29-1 | . | few | TGCAGCGTTGAGCAGGGACAGACCCGGGGGGAGCAGTACTTC | CSVEQGQTRGEQYF
TRBJ1-4 | TRBV11-1 | . | . | TGTGCCAGCAGCTCCCCAGGGAGGGGGAATGAAAAACTGTTTTTT | CASSSPGRGNEKLFF
TRBJ1-5 | TRBV7-2 | TRBD1 | . | TGTGCCAGCAGCTTACAGACAGGGGAGGGCAATCAGCCCCAGCATTTT | CASSLQTGEGNQPQHF
TRBJ1-2 | TRBV19 | . | . | TGTGCCAGTAGTCCCGCGGAACGACAGTTCCATGGCTACACCTTC | CASSPAERQFHGYTF
TRBJ2-1 | TRBV4-2 | TRBD2 | . | TGTGCCAGCAGCCAAGATCCCACTAGCGGGGGGAGCGCCTACAATGAGCAGTTCTTC | CASSQDPTSGGSAYNEQFF
TRBJ2-7 | TRBV9 | . | . | TGTGCCAGCAGCGTAGGCGAATCCTACGAGCAGTACTTC | CASSVGESYEQYF
TRBJ1-1 | TRBV7-9 | . | . | TGTGCCAGCAGCGCGACAAGCAGGCCACTGAACACTGAAGCTTTCTTT | CASSATSRPLNTEAFF
TRBJ1-2 | TRBV5-1 | TRBD1 | . | TGCGCCAGCAGCTCGACAGGGGACTATGGCTACACCTTC | CASSSTGDYGYTF
TRBJ1-6 | TRBV10-3 | . | few | TGTGCCATCAGTGAGTTGCCGGGTACCGGAGTATTGGCCCTCCACTTT | CAISELPGTGVLALHF
TRBJ2-1 | TRBV7-3 | . | once | TGTGCCAGCAGCCCTGGGACTCTATACAATGAGCAGTTCTTC | CASSPGTLYNEQFF
TRBJ1-4 | TRBV19 | . | . | TGTGCCAGTAGTAAAGTGGAGAAAGAAAAACTGTTTTTT | CASSKVEKEKLFF
TRBJ2-3 | TRBV10-1 | TRBD2 | . | TGCGCCACCCTAAGCGGGAGTCGGGATACGCAGTATTTT | CATLSGSRDTQYF
TRBJ1-2 | TRBV30 | . | . | TGTGCCTGGAGTGTAATGCCAGGGCCCAACTATGGCTACACCTTC | CAWSVMPGPNYGYTF
TRBJ2-1 | TRBV6-5 | TRBD1 | . | TGTGCCAGCAGCTGGACAGGGGCCTCCTACAATGAGCAGTTCTTC | CASSWTGASYNEQFF
TRBJ2-1 | TRBV25-1 | TRBD1 | . | TGTGCCAGCCAAATCCTAGGGTCGGGGACAGGGGGTCGGAATGAGCAGTTCTTC | CASQILGSGTGGRNEQFF
TRBJ2-1 | TRBV14 | TRBD2 | few | TGTGCCAGCAGCCCCAGACTAGCGGGGGCCTACAATGAGCAGTTCTTC | CASSPRLAGAYNEQFF
TRBJ2-1 | TRBV7-8 | TRBD2 | . | TGTGCCAGCAGCGCACTAGCGGGGGGAAGGCATGAGCAGTTCTTC | CASSALAGGRHEQFF
TRBJ1-6 | TRBV18 | . | . | TGTGCCAGCTCAGGTTCCAGCGGGGGTAGTTCACCCCTCCACTTT | CASSGSSGGSSPLHF
TRBJ2-5 | TRBV19 | . | . | TGTGCCAGTACCCCCCTTGCGCCGGAGACCCAGTACTTC | CASTPLAPETQYF
TRBJ2-1 | TRBV9 | TRBD2 | . | TGTGCCAGCAGCGTAGGACTAGCGGGAGGGGACAATGAGCAGTTCTTC | CASSVGLAGGDNEQFF
TRBJ1-1 | TRBV5-1 | TRBD1 | . | TGCGCCAGCAGCGCTAATGGGGACAGGAACACTGAAGCTTTCTTT | CASSANGDRNTEAFF
TRBJ2-7 | TRBV11-3 | . | . | TGTGCCAGCAGCTTAGTTCTCCCAAGGGGATACGAGCAGTACTTC | CASSLVLPRGYEQYF
TRBJ1-1 | TRBV19 | . | . | TGTGCCAGTAGTACCCGGGAGACTGAAGCTTTCTTT | CASSTRETEAFF
TRBJ2-3 | TRBV19 | . | . | TGTGCCAGTAGTACCCGACAGGTCACAGATACGCAGTATTTT | CASSTRQVTDTQYF
TRBJ2-3 | TRBV19 | . | few | TGTGCCAGTAGTATAGGCCCTATGGGCACAGATACGCAGTATTTT | CASSIGPMGTDTQYF
TRBJ2-7 | TRBV7-8 | TRBD1 | few | TGTGCCAGCAGCTCCCGGGACAGGGGATACGAGCAGTACTTC | CASSSRDRGYEQYF
TRBJ2-5 | TRBV7-2 | . | . | TGTGCCAGCAGCTTAGGTCTATCCCGGGGAGAGACCCAGTACTTC | CASSLGLSRGETQYF
TRBJ1-5 | TRBV29-1 | . | once | TGCAGCGTTCGCTCCGAGGATCAGCCCCAGCATTTT | CSVRSEDQPQHF
TRBJ2-1 | TRBV30 | . | . | TGTGCCTGGAGTCTATCGTTTAGCTCCTACAATGAGCAGTTCTTC | CAWSLSFSSYNEQFF
TRBJ1-1 | TRBV27 | . | . | TGTGCCAGCAGTTTAAGCCGGGGATCTAGGGTGAACACTGAAGCTTTCTTT | CASSLSRGSRVNTEAFF
TRBJ2-7 | TRBV7-2 | . | . | TGTGCCAGCAGCTTCCCGGACTCGACCTACGAGCAGTACTTC | CASSFPDSTYEQYF
TRBJ1-4 | TRBV5-4 | . | . | TGTGCCAGCCGAAATGGGCTCACCACGGATGAAAAACTGTTTTTT | CASRNGLTTDEKLFF